The next 7 T cell receptor beta chains were all read from a single sample in a study of T cell changes during pregnancy in multiple sclerosis. Sequencing was performed with immunoSEQ multiplex PCR; in TCRdb, only in-frame clones are kept and a portion is missing. Of approximately 90,000 clones in the sample, almost 95% are singletons; the top ten hold approximately 1.9%. Sequenced material: peripheral blood, taken after pregnancy. Receptors originate from a female donor with multiple sclerosis, enrolled in a pregnancy study.

J is TRBJ2-3 and V is TRBV19; D gene ambiguous. The CDR3 totals 16 residues. V was trimmed by 2 bases and J by 0 bases, leaving 12 bases between them. CDR1 and CDR2 from the germline V gene are LNHDA and SQIVND (reference sequence). CDR3 loop: CASSIWAVTSTDTQYF. Here the CDR3 DNA reads TGTGCCAGTAGTATATGGGCAGTCACTAGCACAGATACGCAGTATTTT.

V usage is TRBV6-4 and J usage is TRBJ1-5, with D hard to call. Trimming pared 8 bases from V and 1 base from J, leaving 27 bases between. CDR1 MRHNA and CDR2 SNTAGT come from the germline V gene. The CDR3 runs 19 residues. CDR3 sequence: CASRGGASQPFVSNQPQHF. CDR3 sequence (DNA): TGTGCCAGCCGGGGTGGAGCCAGCCAGCCCTTTGTAAGCAATCAGCCCCAGCATTTT.

This sequence joins TRBV5-1 and TRBJ1-2; 10 positions agree with TRBD1. CDR3 length: 13 amino acids. The germline V gene has CDR1 SGHRS and CDR2 YFSETQ. V lost 4 bases and J lost 8; bases outside the gene matches: 5. This chain's CDR3 is CASSPTGQGGYTF. Here the CDR3 DNA reads TGCGCCAGCAGCCCCACGGGACAGGGGGGCTACACCTTC.

The chain recombines TRBV29-1 with TRBJ1-2; the match to TRBD1 covers 8 bases. The CDR3 is 12 amino acids. The V gene's germline CDR1 is SQVTM and CDR2 ANQGSEA. Trimming at V came to 5 bases and at J to 4 bases, leaving 3 bases not matched to a gene. Here the CDR3 DNA reads TGCAGCGTTTCAGGGGGCCCCTATGGCTACACCTTC. It encodes CSVSGGPYGYTF.

The chain couples TRBV7-2 to TRBJ1-5; D is undetermined. With 5 bases removed from V and 0 bases from J, the gap between germline ends came to 14 bases. The CDR3 loop spans 16 amino acids. Looked up from germline, CDR1 is SGHTA and CDR2 is FQGNSA. CDR3 amino acids: CASSLYQTYSNQPQHF. The CDR3 DNA reads as TGTGCCAGCAGCCTATACCAAACCTATAGCAATCAGCCCCAGCATTTT.

The gene calls are TRBV18 and TRBJ1-1; 7 bases are a match to TRBD1. This CDR3 region has 16 residues. Germline values: CDR1 KGHSH, CDR2 LQKENI. The V segment lost 4 bases and the J segment 6 bases; nucleotides outside the gene matches: 14. The CDR3 bases are TGTGCCAGCTCACGAGGGACAGCACAAAACGGGGCTGAAGCTTTCTTT. Its translation is CASSRGTAQNGAEAFF.

The rearrangement links TRBV15 to TRBJ2-5; 7 bases are shared with TRBD2. Per germline, CDR1 LNHNV and CDR2 YYDKDF (reference sequence). There are 15 residues in the CDR3. Germline trimming cut 0 bases from V and 4 bases from J; bases unmatched to any gene: 5. This CDR3 is CATSRDSGLGETQYF. For the CDR3, the DNA is TGTGCCACCAGCAGAGATAGTGGACTAGGAGAGACCCAGTACTTC.